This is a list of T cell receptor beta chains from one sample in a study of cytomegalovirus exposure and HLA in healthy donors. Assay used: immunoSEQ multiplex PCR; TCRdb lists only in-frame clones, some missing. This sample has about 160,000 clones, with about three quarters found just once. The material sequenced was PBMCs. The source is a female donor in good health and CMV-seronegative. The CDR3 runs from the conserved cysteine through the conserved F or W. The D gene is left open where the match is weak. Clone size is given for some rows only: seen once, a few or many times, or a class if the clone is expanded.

CDR3aa: CASSRDSYYEQYF; CDR3nt: TGTGCCAGCAGTAGGGACAGTTACTACGAGCAGTACTTC; len: 13; d_gene: TRBD1; j_gene: TRBJ2-7; v_gene: TRBV2; abundance: once
CDR3aa: CASSVGGVNYNEQFF; CDR3nt: TGTGCCAGCAGCGTAGGCGGGGTAAACTACAATGAGCAGTTCTTC; len: 15; d_gene: -; j_gene: TRBJ2-1; v_gene: TRBV9; abundance: -
CDR3aa: CASSILQGQETQYF; CDR3nt: TGTGCCAGTAGTATCTTGCAGGGCCAAGAGACCCAGTACTTC; len: 14; d_gene: -; j_gene: TRBJ2-5; v_gene: TRBV19; abundance: -
CDR3aa: CASGYRGDQPQHF; CDR3nt: TGTGCCAGCGGATACAGGGGTGATCAGCCCCAGCATTTT; len: 13; d_gene: TRBD1; j_gene: TRBJ1-5; v_gene: TRBV7-9; abundance: -
CDR3aa: CAISDPAGGYGYTF; CDR3nt: TGTGCCATCAGTGACCCCGCGGGGGGCTATGGCTACACCTTC; len: 14; d_gene: -; j_gene: TRBJ1-2; v_gene: TRBV10-3; abundance: -
CDR3aa: CASSHRTGQSYGYTF; CDR3nt: TGTGCCAGCAGCCACCGGACAGGGCAGTCTTATGGCTACACCTTC; len: 15; d_gene: TRBD1; j_gene: TRBJ1-2; v_gene: TRBV7-8; abundance: -
CDR3aa: CASSLRRGGGTDTQYF; CDR3nt: TGTGCCAGCAGCTTAAGGCGGGGGGGCGGCACAGATACGCAGTATTTT; len: 16; d_gene: TRBD2; j_gene: TRBJ2-3; v_gene: TRBV11-1; abundance: -
CDR3aa: CAISPRGAYGYTF; CDR3nt: TGTGCCATCAGTCCCAGGGGGGCCTATGGCTACACCTTC; len: 13; d_gene: TRBD1; j_gene: TRBJ1-2; v_gene: TRBV10-3; abundance: -
CDR3aa: CASSGQWGTEAFF; CDR3nt: TGTGCCAGCAGTGGACAGTGGGGCACTGAAGCTTTCTTT; len: 13; d_gene: -; j_gene: TRBJ1-1; v_gene: TRBV9; abundance: -
CDR3aa: CASSSAGGRGHGYTF; CDR3nt: TGTGCCAGTAGTTCCGCGGGTGGGCGCGGGCATGGCTACACCTTC; len: 15; d_gene: -; j_gene: TRBJ1-2; v_gene: TRBV19; abundance: -
CDR3aa: CAISTLQGVSAEAFF; CDR3nt: TGTGCCATCAGTACCCTACAGGGGGTTAGCGCTGAAGCTTTCTTT; len: 15; d_gene: TRBD1; j_gene: TRBJ1-1; v_gene: TRBV10-3; abundance: few